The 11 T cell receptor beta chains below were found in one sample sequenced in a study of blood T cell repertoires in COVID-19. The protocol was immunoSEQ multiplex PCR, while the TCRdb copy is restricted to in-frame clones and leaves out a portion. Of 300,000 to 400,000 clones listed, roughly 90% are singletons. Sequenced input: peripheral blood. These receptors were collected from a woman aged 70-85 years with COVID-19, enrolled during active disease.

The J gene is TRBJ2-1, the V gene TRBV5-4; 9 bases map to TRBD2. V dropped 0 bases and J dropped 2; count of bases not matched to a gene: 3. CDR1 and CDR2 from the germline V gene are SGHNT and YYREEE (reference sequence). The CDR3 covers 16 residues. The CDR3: CASSLAERGAYNEQFF. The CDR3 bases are TGTGCCAGCAGCTTGGCCGAGCGGGGGGCCTACAATGAGCAGTTCTTC.

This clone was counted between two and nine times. The CDR3 here is CASSLDSYNEQFF. The DNA of the CDR3 is TGTGCCAGCAGTTTAGACAGCTACAATGAGCAGTTCTTC. The gene calls are TRBV28 and TRBJ2-1; D possibly corresponds to TRBD1 (5 bases). This CDR3 spans 13 amino acids. V was shortened by 2 bases and J by 3 bases, with 5 bases between the two germline ends. CDR1 and CDR2 (germline): MDHEN, SYDVKM.

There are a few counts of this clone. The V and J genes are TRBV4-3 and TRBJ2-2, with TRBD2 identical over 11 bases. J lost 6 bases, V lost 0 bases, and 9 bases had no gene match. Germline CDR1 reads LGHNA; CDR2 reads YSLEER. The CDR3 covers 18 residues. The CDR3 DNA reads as TGCGCCAGCAGCCAAGAAGGGATAGCGGGGGGGCGTGCCGGGGAGCTGTTTTTT. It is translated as CASSQEGIAGGRAGELFF.

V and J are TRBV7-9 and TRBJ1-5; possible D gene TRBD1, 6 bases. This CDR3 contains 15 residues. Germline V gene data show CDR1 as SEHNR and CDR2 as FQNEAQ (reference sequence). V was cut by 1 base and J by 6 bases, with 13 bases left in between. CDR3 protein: CASSLDREEGQPQHF. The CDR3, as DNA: TGTGCCAGCAGCTTAGACAGGGAAGAAGGTCAGCCCCAGCATTTT. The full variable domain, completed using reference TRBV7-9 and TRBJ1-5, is DTGVSQNPRHKITKRGQNVTFRCDPISEHNRLYWYRQTLGQGPEFLTYFQNEAQLEKSRLLSDRFSAERPKGSFSTLEIQRTEQGDSAMYLCASSLDREEGQPQHFGDGTRLSIL.

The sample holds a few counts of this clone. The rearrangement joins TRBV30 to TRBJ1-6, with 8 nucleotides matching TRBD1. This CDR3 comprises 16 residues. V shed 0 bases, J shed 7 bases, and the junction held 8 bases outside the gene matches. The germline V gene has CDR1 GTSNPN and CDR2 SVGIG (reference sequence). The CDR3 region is CAWSVAGTGGNSPLHF. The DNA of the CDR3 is TGTGCCTGGAGTGTAGCCGGAACAGGGGGAAATTCACCCCTCCACTTT.

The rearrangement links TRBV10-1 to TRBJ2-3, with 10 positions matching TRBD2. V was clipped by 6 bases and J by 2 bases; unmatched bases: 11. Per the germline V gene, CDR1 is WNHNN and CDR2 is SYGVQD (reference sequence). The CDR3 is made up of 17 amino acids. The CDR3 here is CASSDRIAGGHTDTQYF. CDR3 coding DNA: TGCGCCAGCAGCGACCGGATAGCGGGGGGCCACACAGATACGCAGTATTTT.

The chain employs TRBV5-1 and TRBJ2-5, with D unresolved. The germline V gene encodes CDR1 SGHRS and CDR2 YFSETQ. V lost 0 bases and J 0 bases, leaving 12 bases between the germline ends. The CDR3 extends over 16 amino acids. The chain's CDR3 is CASSLAAQTDQETQYF. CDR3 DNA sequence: TGCGCCAGCAGCTTGGCCGCACAGACGGACCAAGAGACCCAGTACTTC. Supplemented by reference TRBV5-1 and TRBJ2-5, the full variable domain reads KAGVTQTPRYLIKTRGQQVTLSCSPISGHRSVSWYQQTPGQGLQFLFEYFSETQRNKGNFPGRFSGRQFSNSRSEMNVSTLELGDSALYLCASSLAAQTDQETQYFGPGTRLLVL.

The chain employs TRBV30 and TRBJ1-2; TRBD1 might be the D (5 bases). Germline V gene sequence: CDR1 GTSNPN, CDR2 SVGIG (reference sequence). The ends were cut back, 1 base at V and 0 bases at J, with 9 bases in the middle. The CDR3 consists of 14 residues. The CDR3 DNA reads TGTGCCTGGAGTGGGTGGACACCTAACTATGGCTACACCTTC. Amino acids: CAWSGWTPNYGYTF.

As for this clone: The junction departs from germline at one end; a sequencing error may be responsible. The CDR3 reads CASSDSDNEQFF. For the CDR3, the DNA is TGTGCCAGCAGTGACTCCGACAATGAGCAGTTCTTC. V gene TRBV6-5 combines with J gene TRBJ2-1; D gene uncertain. The CDR3 consists of 12 residues. Per germline, CDR1 MNHEY and CDR2 SVGAGI.

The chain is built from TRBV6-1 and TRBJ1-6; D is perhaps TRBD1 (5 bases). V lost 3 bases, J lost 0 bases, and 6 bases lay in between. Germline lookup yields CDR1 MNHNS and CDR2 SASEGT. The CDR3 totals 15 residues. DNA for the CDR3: TGTGCCAGCAGTGACAGGGACTCCTATAATTCACCCCTCCACTTT. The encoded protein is CASSDRDSYNSPLHF.

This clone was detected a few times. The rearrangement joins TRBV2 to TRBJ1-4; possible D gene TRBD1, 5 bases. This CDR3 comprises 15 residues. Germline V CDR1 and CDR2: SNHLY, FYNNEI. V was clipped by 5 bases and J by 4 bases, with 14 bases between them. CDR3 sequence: CASSFFDRRNEKLFF. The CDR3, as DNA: TGTGCCAGCAGTTTTTTCGACAGACGTAATGAAAAACTGTTTTTT.